This TCR beta chain appears in the sequencing data of a study of cytomegalovirus exposure and HLA in healthy donors. PCR amplification relied on 60 Vbeta primers (plus 13 Jbeta primers). Profiling relied on immunoSEQ multiplex PCR, and the TCRdb table lists in-frame clones only, not all of them. The repertoire includes about 140,000 clones, roughly three fifths of them detected once, and 6% to 8% sits in the top ten. To note about this clone: This same CDR3 is encoded by further DNA sequences in the sample.

The sequence derives from an older woman in good health and CMV-seronegative. Sequences were obtained from PBMCs.

CDR3 sequence reads: CASSLAPTGSYEQYF. The CDR3 region has the DNA TGTGCCAGCAGCTTAGCCCCAACAGGGTCCTACGAGCAGTACTTC. The chain joins TRBV7-8 to TRBJ2-7; tentative D call: TRBD1 (6 bases). The CDR3 sequence is 15 residues long. Germline loops: CDR1 SGHVS, CDR2 FQNEAQ. Trimming pared 0 bases from V and 1 base from J, leaving 10 bases between. The full variable domain, its missing parts supplied by reference TRBV7-8 and TRBJ2-7, is GAGVSQSPRYKVAKRGQDVALRCDPISGHVSLFWYQQALGQGPEFLTYFQNEAQLDKSGLPSDRFFAERPEGSVSTLKIQRTQQEDSAVYLCASSLAPTGSYEQYFGPGTRLTVT.